The next 21 T cell receptor beta chains were all read from a single sample in a study of shared clonotypes between healthy human individuals. Here immunoSEQ multiplex PCR was the method, and the copy in TCRdb shows in-frame clones only, minus some. The sample includes millions of clones, approximately 95% of them seen just once. Sequencing used naive CD4+ T cells from PBMCs. Subset in this sample: CD45RA+ positively selected. These TCRs come from a man aged 18-30 years in good health. Some clones in this sample may be carry-over from other donors' samples.

The genes are TRBV5-1 and TRBJ2-7; the D is unclear. Deletions cut 0 bases from V and 0 bases from J, with 10 bases between. This CDR3 region has 15 residues. CDR1 SGHRS and CDR2 YFSETQ come from the germline V gene. In DNA, the CDR3 is TGCGCCAGCAGCTTGGCCCCAGGCGCCTCCTACGAGCAGTACTTC. Amino acids: CASSLAPGASYEQYF.

The genes are TRBV29-1 and TRBJ1-5, with D perhaps TRBD1 (5 bases). The CDR3 contains 13 residues. The V end was cut by 4 bases, the J end by 5 bases, with 12 bases between. Per the germline V gene, CDR1 is SQVTM and CDR2 is ANQGSEA. The CDR3 sequence: CSVVIGVDQPQHF. The CDR3 DNA sequence: TGCAGCGTTGTAATAGGGGTCGATCAGCCCCAGCATTTT.

The chain combines TRBV6-1 with TRBJ2-1; 7 positions agree with TRBD1. The trim removed 4 bases at V and 2 bases at J, leaving 11 bases unmatched. The CDR3 sequence is 17 residues long. Germline CDR1 is MNHNS and CDR2 is SASEGT. CDR3 residues: CASSVRYSQGAYNEQFF. The CDR3 DNA sequence: TGTGCCAGCAGTGTAAGATACTCCCAGGGGGCCTACAATGAGCAGTTCTTC.

This clone was seen a single time. In the same sample, other DNA sequences code for this CDR3. V is TRBV9 and J is TRBJ2-7; TRBD1 aligns across 9 bases. CDR3 size: 15 residues. V gave up 2 bases and J gave up 1 base; unmatched junction bases: 4. Germline V gene lookup returns CDR1 SGDLS and CDR2 YYNGEE. This CDR3 reads CASSVGGTGSYEQYF. In nucleotides, the CDR3 is TGTGCCAGCAGCGTGGGGGGGACAGGGTCCTACGAGCAGTACTTC. The complete variable domain, with remaining parts taken from reference TRBV9 and TRBJ2-7, reads DSGVTQTPKHLITATGQRVTLRCSPRSGDLSVYWYQQSLDQGLQFLIQYYNGEERAKGNILERFSAQQFPDLHSELNLSSLELGDSALYFCASSVGGTGSYEQYFGPGTRLTVT.

The chain recombines TRBV5-1 with TRBJ2-2; TRBD1 aligns across 8 bases. Germline CDR1 SGHRS, CDR2 YFSETQ. The V and J ends lost 1 base and 3 bases, in that order; junction bases with no gene match: 5. This CDR3 is built from 16 residues. CDR3 protein: CASSLIQGDHTGELFF. The CDR3 DNA follows: TGCGCCAGCAGCTTGATACAGGGGGATCACACCGGGGAGCTGTTTTTT. The full variable domain, completed using reference TRBV5-1 and TRBJ2-2, is KAGVTQTPRYLIKTRGQQVTLSCSPISGHRSVSWYQQTPGQGLQFLFEYFSETQRNKGNFPGRFSGRQFSNSRSEMNVSTLELGDSALYLCASSLIQGDHTGELFFGEGSRLTVL.

The chain couples TRBV27 to TRBJ1-1; no definite D call. V lost 2 bases and J lost 3, with 10 bases in between. The CDR3 sequence is 14 residues long. From germline, CDR1 is MNHEY and CDR2 SMNVEV (reference sequence). CDR3: CASSLTTGDTEAFF. The CDR3 DNA reads as TGTGCCAGCAGTTTAACAACCGGGGACACTGAAGCTTTCTTT.

This clone was observed once. The chain recombines TRBV5-1 with TRBJ2-3; perhaps TRBD1 as D (6 bases). CDR3 size: 17 residues. Per the germline V gene, CDR1 is SGHRS and CDR2 is YFSETQ. The ends were cut back, 1 base at V and 4 bases at J, with 19 bases in the middle. CDR3 DNA: TGCGCCAGCAGCTTGACCCCAACCCACAGGGCCCCAGATACGCAGTATTTT. It is translated as CASSLTPTHRAPDTQYF.

The chain uses TRBV6-6 and TRBJ2-5; 8 bases are shared with TRBD2. Germline V gene sequence: CDR1 MNHNY, CDR2 SVGAGI (reference sequence). V shed 2 bases, J shed 4 bases, and the junction held 3 bases outside the gene matches. The CDR3 runs 14 residues. The CDR3 sequence: CASSYGTRVETQYF. The CDR3 DNA follows: TGTGCCAGCAGTTACGGGACTAGAGTAGAGACCCAGTACTTC.

This chain uses TRBV9 with TRBJ2-7; no definite D call. CDR1 and CDR2 (germline): SGDLS, YYNGEE. The V end lost 0 bases, the J end lost 3 bases, and 7 bases lay between the germline ends. The CDR3 sequence is 13 residues long. CDR3 loop: CASSVGPIYEQYF. The CDR3 region has the DNA TGTGCCAGCAGCGTAGGACCAATCTACGAGCAGTACTTC.

The CDR3 coding sequence is TGTGCCAGCAGGGGGGCCAAAAACATTCAGTACTTC. Protein: CASRGAKNIQYF. The chain recombines TRBV28 with TRBJ2-4; D gene uncertain. The germline gives CDR1 MDHEN, CDR2 SYDVKM. CDR3 length equals 12 residues. The germline V and J ends were trimmed by 6 bases and 1 base, with 4 bases remaining between them.

The V and J genes are TRBV7-2 and TRBJ1-2; D unclear. The CDR3 consists of 11 residues. Trimming removed 3 bases from V and 4 bases from J, with 3 bases in between. Germline lookup yields CDR1 SGHTA and CDR2 FQGNSA. In DNA form, the CDR3 reads TGTGCCAGCAGCTTTGTCTATGGCTACACCTTC. This encodes CASSFVYGYTF. Combining the CDR3 with reference TRBV7-2 and TRBJ1-2 gives the whole variable domain GAGVSQSPSNKVTEKGKDVELRCDPISGHTALYWYRQSLGQGLEFLIYFQGNSAPDKSGLPSDRFSAERTGGSVSTLTIQRTQQEDSAVYLCASSFVYGYTFGSGTRLTVV.

This chain uses TRBV29-1 with TRBJ1-1; D might be TRBD1 (5 bases). Trimming took off 6 bases at V and 4 bases at J, with 12 bases between the two ends. This CDR3 contains 12 residues. The germline CDR1 and CDR2 sequences are SQVTM and ANQGSEA. The CDR3 DNA is TGCAGCGTGTCTCATGGGGGCACTGAAGCTTTCTTT. It translates to CSVSHGGTEAFF. Drawing the rest from reference TRBV29-1 and TRBJ1-1, the complete variable domain is SAVISQKPSRDICQRGTSLTIQCQVDSQVTMMFWYRQQPGQSLTLIATANQGSEATYESGFVIDKFPISRPNLTFSTLTVSNMSPEDSSIYLCSVSHGGTEAFFGQGTRLTVV.

The chain joins TRBV29-1 to TRBJ2-5, with D perhaps given as TRBD1 or TRBD2 (5 bases each). From germline, CDR1 is SQVTM and CDR2 ANQGSEA. V was cut by 3 bases and J by 7 bases, with 15 bases left in between. The CDR3 covers 13 residues. CDR3 bases: TGCAGCGTTGATGGGACCCTGCTGGGGACCCAGTACTTC. Translation: CSVDGTLLGTQYF.

This clone was seen only once. This sample also contains other DNA sequences that code for the same CDR3. The chain combines TRBV18 with TRBJ2-7; the D is unclear. This CDR3 has 13 amino acids. Trimming took 0 bases from V and 1 from J, leaving 4 bases between them. The germline CDR1 and CDR2 sequences are KGHSH and LQKENI. The CDR3 loop reads CASSPPSSYEQYF. For the CDR3, the DNA is TGTGCCAGCTCACCACCGTCTTCCTACGAGCAGTACTTC.

This chain links TRBV28 with TRBJ2-1, with D maybe TRBD1 (6 bases). Looked up from germline, CDR1 is MDHEN and CDR2 is SYDVKM. The V and J ends lost 5 bases and 0 bases respectively, with 11 bases between them. This CDR3 spans 15 amino acids. Here the CDR3 reads CASSPGTHSYNEQFF. The DNA of the CDR3 is TGTGCCAGCAGTCCAGGGACACACTCCTACAATGAGCAGTTCTTC.

This chain joins TRBV11-2 and TRBJ2-1, with 7 bases aligning to TRBD1. The V segment lost 3 bases and the J segment 8 bases; nucleotides outside the gene matches: 13. Germline V lookup: CDR1 SGHAT, CDR2 FQNNGV. The CDR3 runs to 16 residues. The CDR3: CASSFQRQGRGDEQFF. The CDR3 region has the DNA TGTGCCAGCAGCTTTCAGAGACAGGGCCGAGGCGATGAGCAGTTCTTC. The full variable domain, with the rest looked up from reference TRBV11-2 and TRBJ2-1, is EAGVAQSPRYKIIEKRQSVAFWCNPISGHATLYWYQQILGQGPKLLIQFQNNGVVDDSQLPKDRFSAERLKGVDSTLKIQPAKLEDSAVYLCASSFQRQGRGDEQFFGPGTRLTVL.

V is TRBV4-3 and J is TRBJ1-1; no clear D gene. The germline CDR1 and CDR2 sequences are LGHNA and YSLEER. The CDR3 has 14 amino acids. The V and J ends lost 4 bases and 5 bases respectively, with 14 bases between them. The CDR3 DNA follows: TGCGCCAGCAGCCCCCACGGAATGGGGACTGAAGCTTTCTTT. Translation: CASSPHGMGTEAFF.

Details on this clone: This sample also contains other DNA sequences that code for the same CDR3. The chain recombines TRBV18 with TRBJ2-3, with D perhaps TRBD1 (7 bases). Germline V gene sequence: CDR1 KGHSH, CDR2 LQKENI. Between the trimmed V and J ends, which lost 3 bases and 3 bases, there was a span of 10 bases. This CDR3 comprises 14 residues. The CDR3 protein is CASSPAGGTDTQYF. Here the CDR3 DNA reads TGTGCCAGCTCACCGGCAGGGGGGACAGATACGCAGTATTTT.

The CDR3 is CASSRNLAASYNEQFF. DNA of the CDR3: TGTGCCAGCAGTCGAAATTTAGCGGCCTCCTACAATGAGCAGTTCTTC. The chain employs TRBV7-6 and TRBJ2-1, with D maybe TRBD2 (6 bases). The CDR3 runs to 16 residues. Germline V gene data show CDR1 as SGHVS and CDR2 as FNYEAQ. V was cut by 6 bases and J by 0 bases, with 15 bases left in between.

Worth noting for this clone: The same CDR3 can be traced to other DNA sequences in this sample. The chain joins TRBV28 to TRBJ1-5; no clear D gene. The CDR3 spans 15 residues. The V end was cut by 6 bases, the J end by 0 bases, with 12 bases between. The V gene's germline CDR1 is MDHEN and CDR2 SYDVKM. CDR3 nucleotides: TGTGCCAGCAGCCCCAGGACGGATAGCAATCAGCCCCAGCATTTT. Its translation: CASSPRTDSNQPQHF.

The chain recombines TRBV7-9 with TRBJ2-1; D might be TRBD2 (6 bases). Trimming took off 5 bases at V and 8 bases at J, with 19 bases between the two ends. Per germline, CDR1 SEHNR and CDR2 FQNEAQ (reference sequence). CDR3 length equals 15 residues. Here the CDR3 DNA reads TGTGCCAGCAGCCCTCGGTACGGGAGCGCGGATGAGCAGTTCTTC. This sequence encodes CASSPRYGSADEQFF.